This T cell receptor (beta chain) was recovered during a study of shared clonotypes between healthy human individuals. CDR1 MNHNY and CDR2 SVGAGI come from the germline V gene (reference sequence). CDR3 length: 14 residues. J was trimmed by 5 bases and V by 2 bases; bases with no gene match: 3. The table came from immunoSEQ multiplex PCR; TCRdb's copy has only in-frame clones and leaves some out. The data contain around 600,000 clones, roughly 98% of them seen just once; the ten biggest clones take up 0.3%. CD45RO negativity and positive selection for CCR7 defined naive CD8 cells, a population that excluded terminally differentiated effector memory CD45RA+ cells.

The sequenced material came from naive CD8+ T cells sorted from blood. The chain couples TRBV6-6 to TRBJ2-1; TRBD1 matches at 7 bases. This TCR came from a man aged 30-40 years in good health. CDR3 nucleotide sequence: TGTGCCAGCAGTTACGGTCAGGGGGACAATGAGCAGTTCTTC. Residues: CASSYGQGDNEQFF.